The present entry profiles one T cell receptor beta chain with its context. Its cognate antigen is unknown. The PCR contained 60 Vbeta and 13 Jbeta primers. Method: immunoSEQ multiplex PCR; TCRdb's copy keeps in-frame clones and lacks some. The table shows over 100,000 clones, with approximately 72% occurring only once. This CDR3 has 17 amino acids. J lost 2 bases, V lost 4 bases, and 10 bases had no gene match. The germline V gene has CDR1 LNHDA and CDR2 SQIVND (reference sequence). The sample is drawn from a study of cytomegalovirus exposure and HLA in healthy donors. Findings and limits, study-wide: A few of the chains that were CMV-associated were confirmed in vitro to be specific for CMV antigens.

The specimen sequenced was PBMCs. The receptor was isolated from a man between 18 and 29 years old in good health and CMV-seronegative. The genes are TRBV19 and TRBJ2-2; 7 nucleotides agree with TRBD2. The CDR3 spells CASSKGWLAANTGELFF. DNA for the CDR3: TGTGCCAGTAGTAAAGGCTGGCTAGCGGCTAACACCGGGGAGCTGTTTTTT.